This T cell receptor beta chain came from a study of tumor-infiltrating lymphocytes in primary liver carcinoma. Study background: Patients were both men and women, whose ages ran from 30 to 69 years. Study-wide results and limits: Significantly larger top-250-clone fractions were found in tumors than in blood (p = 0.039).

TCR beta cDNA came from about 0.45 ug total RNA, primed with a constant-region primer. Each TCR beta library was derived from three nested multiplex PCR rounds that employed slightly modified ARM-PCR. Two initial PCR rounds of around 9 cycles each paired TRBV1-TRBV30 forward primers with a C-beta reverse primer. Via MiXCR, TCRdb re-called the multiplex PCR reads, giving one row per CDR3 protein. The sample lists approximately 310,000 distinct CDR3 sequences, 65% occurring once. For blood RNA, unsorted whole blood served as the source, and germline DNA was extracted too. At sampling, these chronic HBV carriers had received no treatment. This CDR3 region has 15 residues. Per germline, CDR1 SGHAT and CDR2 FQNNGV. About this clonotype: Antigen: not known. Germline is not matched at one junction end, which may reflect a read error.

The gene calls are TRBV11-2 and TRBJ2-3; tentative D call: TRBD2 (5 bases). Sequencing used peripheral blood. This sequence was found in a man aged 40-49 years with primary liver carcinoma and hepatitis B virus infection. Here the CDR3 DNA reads TGTGCCAGTAGCTCATTAGCGCACGACACAGATACGCAGTATTTT. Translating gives CASSSLAHDTDTQYF.